This TCR beta chain is from a study of CD8+ T cells in alopecia areata. Whole-study context: Scoring of severity for treated patients was based on percentage of affected scalp area.

The treatment denotes: oral pan-JAK inhibitor, 5-10 mg twice daily. Extracted RNA was reverse transcribed into cDNA, the sequencing template. Clones were sequenced by immunoSEQ multiplex PCR, and TCRdb holds only the in-frame ones, with some missing. The sample contains 90,000 to 120,000 clones, 80% to 85% of which appear only once. There are a few counts of this clone. This CDR3 is 16 amino acids long. V was shortened by 3 bases and J by 4 bases, with 18 bases between the two germline ends. Germline V gene data show CDR1 as SNHLY and CDR2 as FYNNEI. The rearrangement uses TRBV2 and TRBJ2-5; the D gene is possibly TRBD2 (6 bases). The TCR comes from a human donor with alopecia areata. The sequenced sample was CD8+ T cells sorted from blood, obtained at week 24, from a patient treated with tofacitinib. The CDR3 loop reads CASSDPRRGGGETQYF. CDR3 DNA: TGTGCCAGCAGTGATCCGAGACGGGGAGGAGGAGAGACCCAGTACTTC.